This T cell receptor (beta chain) was recorded in a study of CD8 T cells in Susac syndrome (dated by TCRdb to the late 2010s). With regard to the full study: The study used repertoire sequencing to test whether antigen drove CD8+ T cell activation and differentiation in Susac syndrome. On the study overall, not on this receptor specifically: The study acknowledged that relatively few individuals were included in the TCR sequencing and HLA analysis.

This clonotype was detected only once. No cognate antigen has been identified for it. No base qualities exist here, and no much larger clone lies one base off it. A single read constitutes weak evidence. Based on the germline V gene, the CDR1 and CDR2 sequences are MDHEN and SYDVKM. The CDR3 holds 13 amino acids from the cysteine to the phenylalanine. The kept DNA is CDR3 alone, 39 bases in frame from the first base. V is pared back by 8 bases and J by 6 bases, with 17 bases lying between the germline termini. Peripheral blood CD8+ and CD4+ T cells from healthy donors, Susac syndrome patients and multiple sclerosis patients were profiled by high-throughput TCR beta sequencing. The multiple sclerosis controls were treatment-naive patients whose relapsing-remitting disease, either stable or active, fulfilled the revised McDonald criteria. CD8+ TEMRA cells were enriched by FACS, while bulk CD8+ and CD4+ T cells were purified by magnetic negative isolation. Blood was collected in EDTA tubes and processed within 24 hours, with PBMCs isolated through density gradient centrifugation. PBMCs intended for TCR sequencing were cryopreserved in liquid nitrogen and were subsequently thawed in a 37 degrees C water bath. Purity of sorted or isolated CD4+, CD8+ and CD8+ TEMRA cells was at least 90%.

RNA was extracted using the RNeasy kit, and about 0.5 to 1 ug of the RNA was reverse transcribed with random hexamers. The immunoSEQ multiplex PCR assay, which covers 54 Vbeta and 13 Jbeta segments, was used to amplify TCR beta CDR3 regions. To correct PCR amplification bias, a synthetic template baseline was used for both primer optimization and computational correction. Per the source publication's procedure: Reads were annotated to V, D and J genes per IMGT and analyzed with immunoSEQ Analyzer, keeping only productive sequences. Clonality was computed as one minus Shannon entropy normalized by log2 of the number of productive unique sequences. For each patient and control, public and private clones were evaluated within the 100 most prevalent clones. A clone was defined as Susac-specific if it was absent from the healthy and MS cohorts, from 1052 published viral clones and from other ImmuneACCESS disease sequences. The public sequencing data were trimmed at Q25 with fastp and processed into clonotypes with MiXCR by TCRdb, which kept only in-frame beta chains. Every entry covers one CDR3 protein and lists the most common genes and DNA from its rows. It is TCRdb's table, rather than the study itself, that gives the V and J calls and clone size. In this sample the table shows roughly 130,000 distinct CDR3 sequences, 95% of which occur a single time. The top ten clonotypes cover 0.11% of the sample.

The clonotype comes from a human donor with multiple sclerosis. The sample comprised CD4+ T cells from PBMCs. The chain was built from TRBV28 and TRBJ2-7, with the D gene possibly TRBD1 or TRBD2, each one fitting 5 bases. In nucleotide form, the sequence is TGTGCCAGCCAGGGACCGACTCTCAGCGAGCAGTACTTC. This translates into CASQGPTLSEQYF.